The clone carrying this T cell receptor beta chain was counted once. The antigen is unknown. The CDR3 spans 15 residues. The trim removed 4 bases at V and 1 base at J, leaving 10 bases unmatched. CDR1 and CDR2 (germline): GTSNPN, SVGIG (reference sequence). The data are from a study of beta chain features in type 1 diabetes. Across the study: When patients were set against healthy donors, age, gender and cell yields were similar.

CD45RO/CCR7/CD25/CD127/CD95/CD27 separated CD4+ naive, central memory, regulatory and stem cell-like memory cells by sorting. cDNA synthesis used the whole RNA isolate, giving expressed TCRB sequences. TCRdb keeps only in-frame clones here, not all; method: immunoSEQ multiplex PCR. Among around 44,000 clones listed, roughly 50% were seen once. Study-wide results and limits: Patients' naive, central memory and regulatory TCRB repertoires appeared more alike than those of healthy donors. PCR might preferentially amplify shorter templates, equally in patients and controls.

The chain links TRBV30 to TRBJ2-7, with 7 bases aligning to TRBD1. The sequencing sample was made of stem cell memory CD4+ T cells from blood. The TCR was taken from a young woman in good health. CDR3 sequence reads: CAWTPLRDRSYEQYF. As DNA, the CDR3 is TGTGCCTGGACTCCCCTCCGGGACAGATCCTACGAGCAGTACTTC. Full variable domain (outside the CDR3, taken from reference TRBV30 and TRBJ2-7): SQTIHQWPATLVQPVGSPLSLECTVEGTSNPNLYWYRQAAGRGLQLLFYSVGIGQISSEVPQNLSASRPQDRQFILSSKKLLLSDSGFYLCAWTPLRDRSYEQYFGPGTRLTVT.